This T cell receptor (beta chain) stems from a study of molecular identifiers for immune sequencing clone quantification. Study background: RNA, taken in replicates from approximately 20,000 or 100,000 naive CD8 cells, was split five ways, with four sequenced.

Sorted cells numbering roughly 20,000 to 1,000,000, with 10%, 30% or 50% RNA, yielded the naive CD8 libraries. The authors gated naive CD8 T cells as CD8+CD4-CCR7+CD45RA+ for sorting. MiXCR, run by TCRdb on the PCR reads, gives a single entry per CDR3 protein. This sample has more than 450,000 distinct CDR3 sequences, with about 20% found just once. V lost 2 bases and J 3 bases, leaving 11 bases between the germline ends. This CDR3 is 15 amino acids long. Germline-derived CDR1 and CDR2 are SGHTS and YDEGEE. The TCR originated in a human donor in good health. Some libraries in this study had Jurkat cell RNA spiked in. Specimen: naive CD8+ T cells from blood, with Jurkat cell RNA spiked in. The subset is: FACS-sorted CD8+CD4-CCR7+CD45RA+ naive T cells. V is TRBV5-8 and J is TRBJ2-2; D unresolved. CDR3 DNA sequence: TGTGCCAGCAGCTTTGGCAGAACATACACCGGGGAGCTGTTTTTT. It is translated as CASSFGRTYTGELFF.